Each of the 27 T cell receptor beta chains below was sequenced from the same sample in a study of blood T cell repertoires in COVID-19. Profiling relied on immunoSEQ multiplex PCR, and the TCRdb table lists in-frame clones only, not all of them. The sample yields approximately 190,000 clones, more than 75% seen once. The sample consisted of peripheral blood. Receptors were obtained from a woman aged 60 to 75 with COVID-19, enrolled during active disease.

The chain has TRBV19 and TRBJ1-1; a possible D gene is TRBD1 (6 bases). Trimming left V 8 bases short and J 1 base short, with 11 bases between. CDR1 and CDR2 (germline): LNHDA, SQIVND (reference sequence). This CDR3 is built from 13 residues. CDR3 in amino acids: CASRTTGNTEAFF. The CDR3 DNA follows: TGTGCCAGTCGTACGACAGGGAACACTGAAGCTTTCTTT.

The gene calls are TRBV6-5 and TRBJ1-2, with D maybe TRBD1 (6 bases). Trimming took off 6 bases at V and 0 bases at J, with 14 bases between the two ends. The CDR3 totals 15 residues. Germline CDR1 reads MNHEY; CDR2 reads SVGAGI. CDR3 nucleotides: TGTGCCAGCAGGCAACAGGGCCCTACTAACTATGGCTACACCTTC. Translation: CASRQQGPTNYGYTF.

The chain combines TRBV25-1 with TRBJ1-2; D unresolved. Trimming took 6 bases from V and 8 from J, leaving 16 bases between them. The V gene's germline CDR1 is MGHDK and CDR2 SYGVNS. The length of the CDR3 is 13 residues. The CDR3 loop is CASRTEVGRGYTF. DNA for the CDR3: TGTGCCAGCAGGACGGAGGTCGGCAGGGGCTACACCTTC.

This chain links TRBV6-5 with TRBJ2-3; 11 positions agree with TRBD2. This CDR3 comprises 15 residues. The J segment lost 4 bases and the V segment lost 6 bases, leaving 6 bases of the junction unmatched. Germline V gene lookup returns CDR1 MNHEY and CDR2 SVGAGI. The CDR3 sequence: CASSPTSGGSDTQYF. DNA for the CDR3: TGTGCCAGCAGCCCCACTAGCGGGGGCTCAGATACGCAGTATTTT.

At least ten counts were recorded for this clone. The chain carries TRBV19 and TRBJ1-5; the D gene is possibly TRBD1 (5 bases). V was cut by 5 bases and J by 6 bases, with 17 bases left in between. CDR1 and CDR2 from the germline V gene are LNHDA and SQIVND (reference sequence). There are 15 residues in the CDR3. The CDR3 here is CASSPSGGSSQPQHF. For the CDR3, the DNA is TGTGCCAGTAGTCCCTCGGGGGGGTCGAGTCAGCCCCAGCATTTT.

The CDR3 coding sequence is TGTGCCAGCAGTTTTGTCGAGGGGACCCAGTACTTC. This translates into CASSFVEGTQYF. J is TRBJ2-5 and V is TRBV12-3 or TRBV12-4, with a possible D match to TRBD2 (5 bases). This CDR3 comprises 12 residues. Deletions cut 3 bases from V and 7 bases from J, with 9 bases between.

Concerning this clone: The sample has other DNA sequences that encode this CDR3 too. This rearrangement joins TRBV5-8 to TRBJ2-1, with D perhaps matching TRBD2 (5 bases). V lost 0 bases and J 2 bases, leaving 9 bases between the germline ends. The CDR3 contains 15 residues. Germline V gene data show CDR1 as SGHTS and CDR2 as YDEGEE. The CDR3 sequence is CASSLGSGTYNEQFF. The CDR3 nucleotides are TGTGCCAGCAGCTTGGGATCGGGGACCTACAATGAGCAGTTCTTC.

The chain links TRBV19 to TRBJ2-1, with TRBD2 matching over 10 bases. The trim removed 8 bases at V and 5 bases at J, leaving 9 bases unmatched. The germline V gene encodes CDR1 LNHDA and CDR2 SQIVND (reference sequence). The CDR3 is 15 residues long. The CDR3 sequence: CASRPSGGSHNEQFF. As DNA, the CDR3 is TGTGCCAGTCGCCCTAGCGGGGGTAGCCACAATGAGCAGTTCTTC.

This sequence joins TRBV7-9 and TRBJ2-5; D might be TRBD2 (7 bases). The germline gives CDR1 SEHNR, CDR2 FQNEAQ (reference sequence). The CDR3 is 14 residues long. V was pared by 6 bases and J by 3 bases, with 14 bases between. This CDR3 is CASRGGGFEETQYF. The DNA for the CDR3 is TGTGCCAGCAGGGGAGGGGGTTTCGAAGAGACCCAGTACTTC.

The chain couples TRBV28 to TRBJ2-7; weak D call: TRBD2 (6 bases). Trimming stripped 1 base from V and 3 bases from J, with 10 bases between. Germline V gives CDR1 MDHEN, CDR2 SYDVKM. This CDR3 has 14 amino acids. The CDR3 region is CASSLSGVDYEQYV. In DNA, the CDR3 is TGTGCCAGCAGTTTATCGGGGGTGGACTACGAGCAGTACGTC.

The chain uses TRBV9 and TRBJ2-3; a weak D match, TRBD2 (6 bases). The length of the CDR3 is 15 residues. V dropped 6 bases and J dropped 4 bases, with 18 bases sitting between them. In germline, CDR1 is SGDLS, CDR2 YYNGEE. The CDR3: CASTLGIGGSDTQYF. CDR3 bases: TGTGCCAGCACCCTGGGAATCGGAGGGTCAGATACGCAGTATTTT.

V gene TRBV27 combines with J gene TRBJ2-2; no definite D call. Trimming removed 7 bases from V and 3 bases from J, with 9 bases in between. The CDR3 runs 13 residues. In germline, CDR1 is MNHEY, CDR2 SMNVEV (reference sequence). The CDR3 sequence is CASTRLDTGELFF. The CDR3 nucleotides read TGTGCCAGCACTCGACTGGACACCGGGGAGCTGTTTTTT.

This chain uses TRBV6-5 with TRBJ2-7, with 10 bases fitting TRBD1. Per germline, CDR1 MNHEY and CDR2 SVGAGI. V trimming: 7 bases; J trimming: 2 bases; junction bases outside the gene matches: 5. The CDR3 covers 14 residues. The CDR3 coding sequence is TGTGCCAGCACCACAGGGACAGGGGCCTACGAGCAGTACGTC. As protein: CASTTGTGAYEQYV.

The J gene is TRBJ1-5, the V gene TRBV27; unclear D gene. CDR1 and CDR2 (germline): MNHEY, SMNVEV (reference sequence). The V gene lost 4 bases and the J gene lost 7 bases, with 23 bases spanning the gap. This CDR3 contains 17 residues. The CDR3 loop is CASSSLTGGSFNQPQHF. DNA of the CDR3: TGTGCCAGCAGTTCCCTCACGGGAGGGAGTTTCAACCAGCCCCAGCATTTT.

The chain recombines TRBV7-3 with TRBJ2-1, with D uncertain. Trimming removed 1 base at V and 1 base at J, with 8 bases between. The CDR3 length is 15 residues. The germline gives CDR1 SGHTA, CDR2 FQGTGA. The CDR3 region is CASSLMPQSYNEQFF. As DNA, the CDR3 is TGTGCCAGCAGCTTAATGCCCCAGTCCTACAATGAGCAGTTCTTC.

This clone has only a few counts. The DNA for the CDR3 is TGTGCCAGCAGTGAAGTAAGGACTAGCGGGAGCTGGTACGAGCAGTACTTC. It encodes CASSEVRTSGSWYEQYF. The chain joins TRBV6-1 to TRBJ2-7; 13 bases match TRBD2. CDR1 is MNHNS, CDR2 SASEGT, per germline. This CDR3 has 17 amino acids. V was pared by 1 base and J by 4 bases, with 7 bases of the junction left unmatched.

The rearrangement joins TRBV29-1 to TRBJ2-1; 9 bases agree with TRBD2. With V trimmed by 4 bases and J by 5 bases, 3 bases remained unmatched. The CDR3 has 13 amino acids. Germline CDR1 and CDR2: SQVTM and ANQGSEA. CDR3 in amino acids: CSVGASGDNEQFF. Here the CDR3 DNA reads TGCAGCGTTGGGGCTAGCGGGGACAATGAGCAGTTCTTC.

This chain uses TRBV19 with TRBJ2-7; possible D gene TRBD1, 6 bases. Between the trimmed V and J ends, which lost 4 bases and 4 bases, there was a span of 8 bases. There are 12 residues in the CDR3. Germline CDR1 reads LNHDA; CDR2 reads SQIVND (reference sequence). The CDR3 loop reads CASSTQGYEQYV. CDR3 DNA: TGTGCCAGTAGTACACAGGGTTACGAGCAGTACGTC.

The chain combines TRBV5-1 with TRBJ2-3; the match to TRBD2 covers 7 bases. Germline CDR1 reads SGHRS; CDR2 reads YFSETQ. J lost 3 bases, V lost 5 bases, and 3 bases had no gene match. This CDR3 has 13 residues. The CDR3: CASRVGGTDTQYF. The CDR3 bases are TGCGCCAGCAGGGTGGGGGGGACAGATACGCAGTATTTT. The full variable domain, in which reference TRBV5-1 and TRBJ2-3 provide the parts outside the CDR3, is KAGVTQTPRYLIKTRGQQVTLSCSPISGHRSVSWYQQTPGQGLQFLFEYFSETQRNKGNFPGRFSGRQFSNSRSEMNVSTLELGDSALYLCASRVGGTDTQYFGPGTRLTVL.

V usage is TRBV28 and J usage is TRBJ2-7; 14 nucleotides line up with TRBD2. The CDR3 spans 15 residues. Losses at the gene ends were 6 bases for V and 10 bases for J; bases not matched to a gene: 11. Germline-derived CDR1 and CDR2 are MDHEN and SYDVKM. The CDR3 spells CASRSPGLAGDFQYV. In DNA, the CDR3 is TGTGCCAGCAGATCTCCGGGACTAGCGGGGGATTTTCAGTACGTC.

The V gene is TRBV5-1, the J gene TRBJ1-1, with D possibly TRBD1 on 6 matching bases. The germline V gene has CDR1 SGHRS and CDR2 YFSETQ. Trimming pared 0 bases from V and 10 bases from J, leaving 16 bases between. This CDR3 region has 14 residues. CDR3 residues: CASSLGGQRDRAFF. In DNA form, the CDR3 reads TGCGCCAGCAGCTTGGGGGGACAAAGGGATCGAGCTTTCTTT.

This clone has just one count. The V gene is TRBV28, the J gene TRBJ2-1; 12 bases align to TRBD1. Germline trimming cut 6 bases from V and 3 bases from J; bases unmatched to any gene: 9. The germline gives CDR1 MDHEN, CDR2 SYDVKM. The CDR3 has 17 residues. CDR3 sequence reads: CASRGQGATLGYNEQFF. The DNA for the CDR3 is TGTGCCAGCAGGGGACAGGGGGCGACCCTTGGCTACAATGAGCAGTTCTTC.

The V gene is TRBV3-1 (or the pseudogene TRBV3-2), the J gene TRBJ1-2; 7 nucleotides match TRBD1. V gave up 2 bases and J gave up 7 bases; unmatched junction bases: 10. Germline lookup yields CDR1 LGHDT and CDR2 YNNKEL (reference sequence). The CDR3 has 15 amino acids. The CDR3 here is CASSQWNRGVGGYTF. The CDR3 DNA is TGTGCCAGCAGCCAATGGAACAGGGGTGTTGGTGGCTACACCTTC.

The genes are TRBV6-5 and TRBJ1-4; TRBD1 aligns across 8 bases. The V segment lost 4 bases and the J segment 5 bases; nucleotides outside the gene matches: 6. CDR1 MNHEY and CDR2 SVGAGI come from the germline V gene. The length of the CDR3 is 15 residues. The CDR3 reads CASSLRQGPNEKLFF. The CDR3, as DNA: TGTGCCAGCAGTTTAAGACAGGGGCCGAATGAAAAACTGTTTTTT.

The V and J genes are TRBV11-2 and TRBJ2-7, with D tentatively TRBD1 (6 bases). Looked up from germline, CDR1 is SGHAT and CDR2 is FQNNGV. CDR3 size: 16 residues. V was shortened by 4 bases and J by 0 bases, with 16 bases between the two germline ends. The CDR3 here is CASSSGQGQSSYEQYV. The CDR3 coding sequence is TGTGCCAGCAGCTCCGGTCAGGGGCAGAGCTCCTACGAGCAGTACGTC.

This clone was seen repeatedly, ten times or more. The chain uses TRBV5-4 and TRBJ1-6; perhaps TRBD1 as D (6 bases). CDR3 length equals 15 residues. Germline V gives CDR1 SGHNT, CDR2 YYREEE (reference sequence). The V gene lost 4 bases and the J gene lost 3 bases, with 11 bases spanning the gap. The chain's CDR3 is CASSPGADYNSPLHF. The CDR3 nucleotides are TGTGCCAGCAGCCCAGGGGCAGACTATAATTCACCCCTCCACTTT.

The chain recombines TRBV7-9 with TRBJ2-1, with 7 bases matching TRBD1. This CDR3 has 14 amino acids. CDR1 SEHNR and CDR2 FQNEAQ come from the germline V gene (reference sequence). The trim removed 7 bases at V and 3 bases at J, leaving 6 bases unmatched. The CDR3 bases are TGTGCCAGCATCGAAGGGACAGTCTACAATGAGCAGTTCTTC. Translation: CASIEGTVYNEQFF.